This T cell receptor (beta chain) is drawn from a study of blood T cell repertoires in COVID-19. This clone was seen a few times. Germline V gene sequence: CDR1 MNHEY, CDR2 SMNVEV (reference sequence). V shed 3 bases and J 6 bases; nucleotides not matched to a gene: 11. The CDR3 is 17 amino acids. The data were produced by immunoSEQ multiplex PCR, yet TCRdb's version contains in-frame clones alone and is incomplete. The sample consists of about 230,000 clones, about 79% of them appearing once. The TCR comes from a man between 40 and 49 years old who had recovered from COVID-19. The chain has TRBV27 and TRBJ1-2; TRBD1 matches 12 bases. The sequencing sample was made of peripheral blood. Here the CDR3 reads CASSFLGDRGRTDGYTF. CDR3 DNA sequence: TGTGCCAGCAGTTTCTTGGGGGACAGGGGGCGTACGGATGGCTACACCTTC.